The clone carrying this T cell receptor beta chain was recorded a few times. Its cognate antigen is unknown. This specimen comes from a study of blood T cells in healthy people across ages. The J segment lost 2 bases and the V segment lost 6 bases, leaving 4 bases of the junction unmatched. The CDR3 extends over 14 amino acids. Then a second PCR, running roughly 6 to 11 cycles, was carried out with a sample-barcoded 5' primer and a J-beta primer mix. One entry per CDR3 protein, called by TCRdb with MiXCR from the 5' RACE reads. The data contain a few hundred thousand distinct CDR3 sequences, approximately 47% of them seen just once; the ten biggest clones take up 45% to 60%. Study-wide findings and caveats: No conclusive comparison of naive versus antigen-experienced cells was possible with unsorted PBMCs.

Isolated PBMCs totaled at least 7 million in each sample. Extraction yielded at least 5.5 micrograms of total RNA per sample. The clonotype originates from a man between 60 and 75 years old in good health. The chain employs TRBV12-3 or TRBV12-4 and TRBJ2-7, with TRBD2 matching over 10 bases. The sample taken for sequencing was blood. The CDR3 bases are TGTGCCAGCAGGATAGCGGGAGGCACCTACGAGCAGTACTTC. It codes for CASRIAGGTYEQYF.